This T cell receptor (beta chain) emerged from a study of blood T cell repertoires in COVID-19 (dated by TCRdb to 2020 to 2022). The study in broad terms: Samples covering the acute and convalescent phases of COVID-19 were provided by collaborators in the United States, Italy and Spain. The repertoires were released in a freely available public database intended as a resource for research on the immune response to SARS-CoV-2. The dataset comprised deeply sampled blood TCRbeta repertoires from subjects exposed to, actively infected with, or recovered from COVID-19. The material from the prospective study consisted of cDNA or gDNA derived from T cells, B-cell-depleted T cells, or PBMCs. A de-identified subject ID, COVID-19 status, age in years and sex were almost always included in the sample metadata. Where available, HLA class I and class II types were obtained from metadata supplied by the sample provider rather than from assay-based typing. Samples were obtained from the ongoing ImmuneRACE study (first 160 participants) and from 950 to 1,500 subjects provided by 6 global collaborators.

TCRbeta CDR3 regions were amplified from genomic DNA using the immunoSEQ Assay, a bias-controlled multiplex PCR. Per the original workflow: The number of nucleated cells in each sample was estimated by amplification of reference gene primers within the assay. Sequence reads were collapsed and filtered to measure the absolute abundance of every unique TCRbeta CDR3 rearrangement. Productive Simpson clonality was computed per sample as the square root of Simpson's diversity index over productive rearrangements. TCRdb limited this immuneACCESS table to in-frame rearrangements with V and J called. A share of clones is missing; checked studies link under half to unresolved V genes, and the rest is unexplained. The V and J calls and the clone size are those of that table, but D and trimming were determined from the DNA. Within this sample are around 180,000 clones, with roughly nine tenths of them counted one time only. The ten largest make up 2.1% of the sample.

The collaborating institutions used their own protocols to collect whole blood in K2EDTA tubes. For TCRbeta analysis, collaborator samples were shipped as frozen whole blood, as isolated PBMCs, or as DNA extracted from either sample type. Broad study findings and their caveats: How much clinical and demographic metadata was included differed by source and by participant, and the metadata was provided uncurated.

Comment on this clone: There is no known antigen for this receptor. Within one base of it there is no much larger clone, and no base qualities were kept.

V is pruned by 1 base and J by 3 bases, leaving 4 bases of the junction without a gene match. CDR1 is given as SGHVS and CDR2 as FQNEAQ, both from the germline V gene. Inclusive of the bounding cysteine and phenylalanine, the CDR3 is 16 residues long. The only DNA kept is the CDR3, 48 bases in frame from the first base. What was sequenced was peripheral blood. The sequence links TRBV7-8 to TRBJ2-1, and 9 junction bases match TRBD2. The source of this sequence is a man aged 65 to 79 with active or convalescent COVID-19. The CDR3 here reads CASSLGPAGGYNEQFF. The nucleotides are TGTGCCAGCAGCTTAGGTCCAGCGGGAGGCTACAATGAGCAGTTCTTC. Joined to the reference TRBV7-8 and TRBJ2-1 proteins, this CDR3 gives the full variable domain: GAGVSQSPRYKVAKRGQDVALRCDPISGHVSLFWYQQALGQGPEFLTYFQNEAQLDKSGLPSDRFFAERPEGSVSTLKIQRTQQEDSAVYLCASSLGPAGGYNEQFFGPGTRLTVL.